The sequence of this TCR beta chain was determined in a study of blood T cell repertoires in COVID-19. This table comes from immunoSEQ multiplex PCR, and its TCRdb copy is limited to in-frame clones, with some not included. The sample records some 120,000 clones, approximately 84% being singletons. V lost 4 bases and J 4 bases, leaving 14 bases between the germline ends. Germline CDR1 and CDR2: MNHEY and SMNVEV (reference sequence). This CDR3 has 15 residues. The genes are TRBV27 and TRBJ2-1, with a weak D call TRBD2 (5 bases). Source material: peripheral blood. This clonotype was sampled from a woman aged 30 to 39 who had recovered from COVID-19. CDR3 coding DNA: TGTGCCAGCAGTTGGGATGGGAGTCGGTACAATGAGCAGTTCTTC. Its translation: CASSWDGSRYNEQFF.